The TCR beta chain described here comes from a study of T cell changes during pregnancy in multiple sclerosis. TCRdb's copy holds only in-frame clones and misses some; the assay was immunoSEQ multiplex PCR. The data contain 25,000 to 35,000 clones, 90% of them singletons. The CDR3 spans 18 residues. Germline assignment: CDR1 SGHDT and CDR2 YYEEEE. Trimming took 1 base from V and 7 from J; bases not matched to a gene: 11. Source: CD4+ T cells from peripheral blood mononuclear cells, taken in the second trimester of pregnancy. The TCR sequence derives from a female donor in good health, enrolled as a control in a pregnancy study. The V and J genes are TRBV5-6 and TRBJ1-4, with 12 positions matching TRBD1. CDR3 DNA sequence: TGTGCCAGCAGCTTGTCTGGGACAGGGGGCGCGTATAGTGAAAAACTGTTTTTT. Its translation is CASSLSGTGGAYSEKLFF.